Sequencing of this T cell receptor (beta chain) was carried out in a study of graft-versus-host responses after intestinal transplantation. Assay: immunoSEQ multiplex PCR; the TCRdb copy retains only in-frame clones and omits some. The data contain about 50,000 clones, around 85% of them singletons. Study findings and constraints: Declines in HvG clones occurring early post-transplant were associated with peak circulating GvH clone levels. Graft-donor T cell macrochimerism in patients accompanied high graft-versus-host to host-versus-graft clonal ratios in allografts. Investigators detected GvH clones in recipient marrow, with some emerging earlier in ileum or blood.

This clone was seen more than once but under ten times. Antigen specificity is unknown. One end of the junction fails to match germline, which may point to a read error. This CDR3 has 14 amino acids. In germline, CDR1 is WSHSY, CDR2 SAAADI. The sequencing used unstimulated CD4+ T cells sorted from spleen or lymph node cells, collected before transplant. The J gene is TRBJ1-4, the V gene TRBV10-2; 7 bases line up with TRBD1. This receptor was taken from a human donor who was the organ donor for an intestinal transplant. The CDR3 DNA reads TGCGCCAGCCGTGAGGGGGCCACGAATGAAAAACTGTTTTTT. Encoded protein: CASREGATNEKLFF.